The 27 T cell receptor beta chains below come from one sample, sequenced in a study of blood T cell repertoires in COVID-19. Method: immunoSEQ multiplex PCR; TCRdb's copy keeps in-frame clones and lacks some. There are a few hundred thousand clones in the sample; about 88% occur only once, and just over 6.5% lies in the top ten. The sequenced sample was PBMCs or T cells enriched from blood (not recorded which). These receptors all stem from a woman aged 50 to 60 who had been exposed to COVID-19.

The V and J genes are TRBV10-3 and TRBJ2-5, with 7 nucleotides matching TRBD1. CDR3 length: 13 amino acids. The germline gives CDR1 ENHRY, CDR2 SYGVKD. Trimming took 6 bases from V and 3 from J; bases not matched to a gene: 4. Here the CDR3 DNA reads TGTGCCATCAGCTTAACAGGGGAAGAGACCCAGTACTTC. This translates into CAISLTGEETQYF.

V is TRBV5-1 and J is TRBJ1-1; TRBD1 matches at 9 bases. The V segment lost 4 bases and the J segment 4 bases; nucleotides outside the gene matches: 11. This CDR3 region has 16 residues. The germline CDR1 and CDR2 sequences are SGHRS and YFSETQ. CDR3 region: CASSPGTGILSTEAFF. The CDR3 coding sequence is TGCGCCAGCAGCCCAGGGACAGGGATTCTAAGCACTGAAGCTTTCTTT.

This clone was observed once. The CDR3 DNA follows: TGTGCCTGGAGTGTACTCGGGATTGTCGGACCCCTCCACTTT. It encodes CAWSVLGIVGPLHF. The V call is TRBV30, the J call TRBJ1-6; D uncertain. The CDR3 is 14 amino acids. CDR1 and CDR2 (germline): GTSNPN, SVGIG (reference sequence). Trimming pared 0 bases from V and 12 bases from J, leaving 15 bases between.

This clone was observed once. The rearrangement joins TRBV7-9 to TRBJ1-1; D is undetermined. The V gene's germline CDR1 is SEHNR and CDR2 FQNEAQ (reference sequence). The V end lost 6 bases, the J end lost 3 bases, and 20 bases lay between the germline ends. There are 16 residues in the CDR3. The CDR3: CASSSPNLVGDTEAFF. The CDR3 DNA reads TGTGCCAGCAGTTCCCCAAACCTAGTCGGGGACACTGAAGCTTTCTTT.

The chain combines TRBV30 with TRBJ1-1; 7 nucleotides match TRBD1. Trimming cost V 1 base and J 0 bases; bases outside gene matches: 8. Germline V gene data show CDR1 as GTSNPN and CDR2 as SVGIG (reference sequence). The CDR3 is made up of 16 amino acids. In DNA, the CDR3 is TGTGCCTGGAGTGCCAGGGGGGCCTACATGAACACTGAAGCTTTCTTT. As protein: CAWSARGAYMNTEAFF. Looking up the rest from reference TRBV30 and TRBJ1-1 gives the full variable domain: SQTIHQWPATLVQPVGSPLSLECTVEGTSNPNLYWYRQAAGRGLQLLFYSVGIGQISSEVPQNLSASRPQDRQFILSSKKLLLSDSGFYLCAWSARGAYMNTEAFFGQGTRLTVV.

This sequence joins TRBV2 and TRBJ2-5; tentative D call: TRBD2 (6 bases). The CDR3 has 13 residues. V dropped 6 bases and J dropped 2 bases, with 10 bases sitting between them. Per germline, CDR1 SNHLY and CDR2 FYNNEI. The DNA for the CDR3 is TGTGCCAGCAGGGCCAGCGGGCAAGAGACCCAGTACTTC. This encodes CASRASGQETQYF.

The chain has TRBV21-1 and TRBJ1-1; the table's D call TRBD1 went unverified against the DNA. TRBV21-1 is tagged as a pseudogene. This CDR3 is built from 16 residues. The CDR3 DNA is TGTGCCAGCAGCAAAGAAGTGTACGGACAGTACACTGAAGCTTTCTTT. It translates to CASSKEVYGQYTEAFF.

The chain links TRBV21-1 to TRBJ2-1; TRBD2 reflects the table's D call only, with no check against the DNA. TRBV21-1 constitutes a pseudogene. This CDR3 is built from 17 residues. The CDR3 loop reads CASSNPQDGGLGDEQFF. In nucleotides, the CDR3 is TGTGCCAGCAGCAACCCCCAGGACGGGGGGCTCGGGGATGAGCAGTTCTTC.

The rearrangement joins TRBV6-5 to TRBJ2-7, with 9 bases identical to TRBD2. CDR3 length: 16 amino acids. V lost 4 bases and J lost 1; bases outside the gene matches: 8. Germline V lookup: CDR1 MNHEY, CDR2 SVGAGI. The CDR3 here is CASSSRRSGGSYEQYF. DNA of the CDR3: TGTGCCAGCAGTTCCCGTCGAAGCGGGGGGTCCTACGAGCAGTACTTC.

The chain links TRBV2 to TRBJ2-7; 11 bases are shared with TRBD2. The CDR3 totals 18 residues. Losses at the gene ends were 3 bases for V and 5 bases for J; bases not matched to a gene: 15. Germline CDR1 is SNHLY and CDR2 is FYNNEI. In DNA form, the CDR3 reads TGTGCCAGCAGTGACGTAGGTAGCGGGGGGGCGAAACGCCACGAGCAGTACTTC. It codes for CASSDVGSGGAKRHEQYF.

The chain has TRBV7-9 and TRBJ2-7; 9 nucleotides match TRBD2. Trimming cost V 5 bases and J 6 bases; bases outside gene matches: 8. There are 14 residues in the CDR3. The germline V gene encodes CDR1 SEHNR and CDR2 FQNEAQ (reference sequence). CDR3 sequence reads: CASSPSRGGSEQYF. The CDR3, as DNA: TGTGCCAGCAGCCCTTCGCGGGGGGGAAGCGAGCAGTACTTC.

This clone showed up just a few times. V is TRBV7-8 and J is TRBJ2-3, with 7 nucleotides matching TRBD2. This CDR3 is 15 amino acids long. CDR1 and CDR2 from the germline V gene are SGHVS and FQNEAQ. V shed 6 bases and J 4 bases; nucleotides not matched to a gene: 10. The CDR3 coding sequence is TGTGCCAGCAGGGGCTCGCGGGGGTCACCAGATACGCAGTATTTT. Translated, it gives CASRGSRGSPDTQYF.

Of note for this clone: The same CDR3 is also encoded by other DNA sequences in this sample. The chain uses TRBV7-2 and TRBJ1-1; a possible D gene is TRBD1 (6 bases). The CDR3 is made up of 13 amino acids. From germline, CDR1 is SGHTA and CDR2 FQGNSA. With 1 base removed from V and 6 bases from J, the gap between germline ends came to 9 bases. In DNA form, the CDR3 reads TGTGCCAGCAGCTTAGGGGGGGGCCCTGAAGCTTTCTTT. Translation gives CASSLGGGPEAFF.

J is TRBJ1-2 and V is TRBV10-1, with D uncertain. Germline loops: CDR1 WNHNN, CDR2 SYGVQD (reference sequence). V lost 0 bases to trimming and J lost 5 bases, with 7 bases between them. CDR3 length: 13 residues. Here the CDR3 reads CASSESPVYGYTF. The CDR3 nucleotides are TGCGCCAGCAGTGAGTCGCCGGTTTATGGCTACACCTTC.

This chain links TRBV27 with TRBJ1-1, with 7 bases identical to TRBD1. The CDR3 extends over 13 amino acids. J gave up 2 bases and V 7 bases, and 4 bases lay outside the gene matches. Looked up from germline, CDR1 is MNHEY and CDR2 is SMNVEV (reference sequence). The CDR3 is CASTTGINTEAFF. The CDR3 nucleotides read TGTGCCAGCACGACAGGGATCAACACTGAAGCTTTCTTT.

The chain uses TRBV6-5 and TRBJ1-2, with TRBD1 identical over 9 bases. Germline trimming cut 6 bases from V and 4 bases from J; bases unmatched to any gene: 9. This CDR3 comprises 15 residues. CDR1 and CDR2 (germline): MNHEY, SVGAGI. CDR3 DNA sequence: TGTGCCAGCAGGCCTTACAGGGGGCTGACCTATGGCTACACCTTC. This codes for CASRPYRGLTYGYTF.

This sequence joins TRBV19 and TRBJ1-3; TRBD1 matches at 7 bases. CDR1 and CDR2 from the germline V gene are LNHDA and SQIVND (reference sequence). J gave up 4 bases and V 3 bases, and 9 bases lay outside the gene matches. The CDR3 length is 16 residues. CDR3 in amino acids: CASSMGQSYVGNTIYF. CDR3 nucleotide sequence: TGTGCCAGTAGTATGGGACAGTCCTACGTCGGAAACACCATATATTTT.

A single count supports this clone. The CDR3 nucleotides are TGTGCCACCCTGAACCCCCGACTAGCGGGGGGGTCGGATACGCAGTATTTT. Protein: CATLNPRLAGGSDTQYF. This chain links TRBV10-3 with TRBJ2-3; 14 nucleotides agree with TRBD2. CDR1 ENHRY and CDR2 SYGVKD come from the germline V gene. The CDR3 runs 17 residues. V lost 10 bases and J lost 6; bases outside the gene matches: 15.

The chain links TRBV9 to TRBJ2-3, with D possibly TRBD1 on 6 matching bases. The CDR3 has 15 amino acids. The V end was cut by 1 base, the J end by 1 base, with 10 bases between. Germline loops: CDR1 SGDLS, CDR2 YYNGEE. DNA of the CDR3: TGTGCCAGCAGCGTAATAGGGGGAGGCACAGATACGCAGTATTTT. Protein: CASSVIGGGTDTQYF.

This sequence joins TRBV10-3 and TRBJ1-5; D gene uncertain. V dropped 3 bases and J dropped 5 bases, with 11 bases sitting between them. CDR1 ENHRY and CDR2 SYGVKD come from the germline V gene. The CDR3 runs 14 residues. DNA of the CDR3: TGTGCCATCAGTGAAGGGCGGGGTTATCAGCCCCAGCATTTT. Translating gives CAISEGRGYQPQHF.

The J gene is TRBJ1-1, the V gene TRBV19, with 11 positions matching TRBD1. The CDR3 spans 16 residues. Germline lookup yields CDR1 LNHDA and CDR2 SQIVND (reference sequence). V gave up 6 bases and J gave up 2 bases; unmatched junction bases: 8. This CDR3 is CASSSGTGGINTEAFF. The CDR3 DNA is TGTGCCAGTAGCTCGGGGACAGGGGGTATAAACACTGAAGCTTTCTTT.

The V call is TRBV5-1, the J call TRBJ1-3; D unclear. The CDR3 contains 15 residues. Trimming shortened V by 1 base and J by 8 bases, and 16 bases separated the two germline ends. Per the germline V gene, CDR1 is SGHRS and CDR2 is YFSETQ. The chain's CDR3 is CASSLRGSGLDTIYF. The DNA for the CDR3 is TGCGCCAGCAGCTTGCGGGGAAGTGGTCTGGACACCATATATTTT.

This chain links TRBV11-2 with TRBJ2-7; D remains unclear. V was trimmed by 5 bases and J by 6 bases, leaving 11 bases between them. The CDR3 length is 12 residues. Germline-derived CDR1 and CDR2 are SGHAT and FQNNGV. CDR3 in amino acids: CASSGDEIEQYF. The CDR3 DNA reads TGTGCCAGCAGCGGAGACGAAATCGAGCAGTACTTC.

V and J are TRBV2 and TRBJ2-7; D possibly corresponds to TRBD1 (5 bases). The CDR3 consists of 14 residues. Between the trimmed V and J ends, which lost 4 bases and 5 bases, there was a span of 15 bases. CDR1 is SNHLY and CDR2 is FYNNEI in the germline V gene. CDR3: CASSGRQGQHEQYF. The CDR3 coding sequence is TGTGCCAGCAGTGGGCGGCAGGGTCAGCACGAGCAGTACTTC. Combining the CDR3 with reference TRBV2 and TRBJ2-7 gives the whole variable domain EPEVTQTPSHQVTQMGQEVILRCVPISNHLYFYWYRQILGQKVEFLVSFYNNEISEKSEIFDDQFSVERPDGSNFTLKIRSTKLEDSAMYFCASSGRQGQHEQYFGPGTRLTVT.

This chain connects TRBV9 to TRBJ1-2; D call uncertain. The CDR3 spans 13 residues. V was clipped by 6 bases and J by 6 bases, with 15 bases between them. The germline V gene has CDR1 SGDLS and CDR2 YYNGEE. The CDR3 loop reads CASTREGLDGYTF. The DNA for the CDR3 is TGTGCCAGCACGCGGGAGGGCCTCGATGGCTACACCTTC.

The J gene is TRBJ2-5, the V gene TRBV19; 9 bases line up with TRBD2. CDR1 LNHDA and CDR2 SQIVND come from the germline V gene (reference sequence). Losses at the gene ends were 5 bases for V and 1 base for J; bases not matched to a gene: 2. The CDR3 covers 14 residues. The CDR3 spells CASSAGGTQETQYF. The CDR3 coding sequence is TGTGCCAGTAGTGCGGGGGGGACCCAAGAGACCCAGTACTTC.

The chain combines TRBV4-3 with TRBJ2-2; D gene ambiguous. V was shortened by 0 bases and J by 1 base, with 3 bases between the two germline ends. Germline-derived CDR1 and CDR2 are LGHNA and YSLEER. The length of the CDR3 is 14 residues. The CDR3 DNA reads TGCGCCAGCAGCCAAGAGAGGAACACCGGGGAGCTGTTTTTT. Translated: CASSQERNTGELFF.